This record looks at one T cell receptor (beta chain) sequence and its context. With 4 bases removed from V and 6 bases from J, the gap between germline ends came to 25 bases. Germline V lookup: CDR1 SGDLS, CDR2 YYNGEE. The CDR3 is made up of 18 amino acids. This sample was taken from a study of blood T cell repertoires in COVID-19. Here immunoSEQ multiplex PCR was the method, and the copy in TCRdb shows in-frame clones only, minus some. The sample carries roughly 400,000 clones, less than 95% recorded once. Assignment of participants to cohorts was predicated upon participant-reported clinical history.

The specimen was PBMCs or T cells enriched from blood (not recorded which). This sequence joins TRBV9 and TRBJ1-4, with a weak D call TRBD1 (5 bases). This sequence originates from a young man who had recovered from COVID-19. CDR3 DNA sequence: TGTGCCAGCAGCCCACCTAAGGGGAAGGGAAACGATGATGAAAAACTGTTTTTT. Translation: CASSPPKGKGNDDEKLFF. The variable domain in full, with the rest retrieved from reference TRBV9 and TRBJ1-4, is DSGVTQTPKHLITATGQRVTLRCSPRSGDLSVYWYQQSLDQGLQFLIQYYNGEERAKGNILERFSAQQFPDLHSELNLSSLELGDSALYFCASSPPKGKGNDDEKLFFGSGTQLSVL.